This TCR beta chain is drawn from a study of Graves' ophthalmopathy and Graves' hyperthyroidism. The CDR3 runs to 14 residues. The V and J ends lost 3 bases and 4 bases, in that order; junction bases with no gene match: 4. Germline assignment: CDR1 SGHRS and CDR2 YFSETQ. Amplification from RNA transcripts yielded the TCR beta CDR3 regions. First-round RT-PCR used HTBI primers; second-round multiplex PCR followed. One entry per CDR3 protein, called by TCRdb with MiXCR from the multiplex PCR reads. The sample carries 650,000 to 800,000 distinct CDR3 sequences, about 40% recorded once. Concerning this clonotype: A much larger clone is a single base away; this may be a read error.

J is TRBJ1-1 and V is TRBV5-1; TRBD1 matches at 9 bases. The sequence was obtained from an adult man with Graves' ophthalmopathy. Specimen: peripheral blood. CDR3 sequence (DNA): TGCGCCAGCAGCTGGACAGGGGTGATCACTGAAGCTTTCTTT. As protein: CASSWTGVITEAFF.